These 5 T cell receptor beta chains were all obtained from the same sample, sequenced in a study of blood T cells in healthy people across ages. A sample-barcoded 5' primer and a J-beta primer mix were used in a second PCR of roughly 7 to 11 cycles. In TCRdb, the 5' RACE reads were re-called with MiXCR into one record per CDR3 protein. The repertoire holds about a million distinct CDR3 sequences, with about 53% as singletons. Input material: blood. The receptor set was obtained from a woman aged 55-70 years in good health.

The gene calls are TRBV18 and TRBJ2-6; TRBD1 matches 7 bases. This CDR3 is 19 amino acids long. J lost 0 bases, V lost 4 bases, and 12 bases had no gene match. Germline-derived CDR1 and CDR2 are KGHSH and LQKENI. This CDR3 is CASSREIIDRDSGANVLTF. The CDR3 DNA follows: TGTGCCAGCTCACGGGAGATAATCGACAGGGACTCTGGGGCCAACGTCCTGACTTTC.

This chain connects TRBV6-1 to TRBJ2-5; no firm D call. Germline loops: CDR1 MNHNS, CDR2 SASEGT. Trimming cost V 6 bases and J 5 bases, with 19 bases left between them. The CDR3 is made up of 15 amino acids. CDR3 in DNA: TGTGCCAGCAGGGAATTCGACCAGAATAGGGAGACCCAGTACTTC. This gives the protein CASREFDQNRETQYF.

Turning to this clonotype: This may arise from a read error, as a much more abundant clone is one base away. The chain recombines TRBV9 with TRBJ2-3; tentative D call: TRBD2 (5 bases). V shed 0 bases and J shed 3 bases, with 11 bases lying between them. This CDR3 has 15 residues. Germline V gives CDR1 SGDLS, CDR2 YYNGEE. The CDR3 bases are TGTGCCAGCAGCGTAGTCTGGAGCGGAACAGATACGCAGTATTTT. Translated, it gives CASSVVWSGTDTQYF.

The chain employs TRBV7-9 and TRBJ2-6; a possible D gene is TRBD2 (6 bases). V gave up 5 bases and J gave up 1 base, with 15 bases separating them. Germline CDR1 SEHNR, CDR2 FQNEAQ (reference sequence). The length of the CDR3 is 17 residues. The CDR3 is CASSRGASISGANVLTF. The CDR3 DNA follows: TGTGCCAGCAGCCGCGGGGCGAGCATTTCTGGGGCCAACGTCCTGACTTTC.

V is TRBV4-2 and J is TRBJ1-2; D not resolved. CDR1 LGHNA and CDR2 YNFKEQ come from the germline V gene. This CDR3 comprises 12 residues. Trimming removed 4 bases from V and 8 bases from J, with 11 bases in between. The chain's CDR3 is CASSRRDLGYTF. DNA of the CDR3: TGTGCCAGCAGCCGAAGAGACCTGGGCTACACCTTC.